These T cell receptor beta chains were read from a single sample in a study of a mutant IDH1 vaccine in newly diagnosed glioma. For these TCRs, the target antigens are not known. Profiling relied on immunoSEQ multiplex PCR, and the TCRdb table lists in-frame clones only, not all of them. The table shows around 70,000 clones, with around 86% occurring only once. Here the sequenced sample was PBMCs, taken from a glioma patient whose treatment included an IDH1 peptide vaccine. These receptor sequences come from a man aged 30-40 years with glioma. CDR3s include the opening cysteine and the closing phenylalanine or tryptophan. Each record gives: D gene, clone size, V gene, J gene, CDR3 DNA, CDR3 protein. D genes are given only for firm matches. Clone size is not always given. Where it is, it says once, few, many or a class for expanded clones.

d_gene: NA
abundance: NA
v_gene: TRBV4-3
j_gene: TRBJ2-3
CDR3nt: TGCGCCAGCAGGGCAGGGGGGGACACAGATACGCAGTATTTT
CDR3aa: CASRAGGDTDTQYF

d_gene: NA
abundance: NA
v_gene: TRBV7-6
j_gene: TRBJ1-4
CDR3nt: TGTGCCAGCTTTACCACCATTACTGTTTTT
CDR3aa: CASFTTITVF

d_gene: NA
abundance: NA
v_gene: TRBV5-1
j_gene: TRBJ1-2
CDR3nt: TGCGCCAGCAGCTTGGATTGGAAGGTCTATAACTATGGCTACACCTTC
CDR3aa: CASSLDWKVYNYGYTF

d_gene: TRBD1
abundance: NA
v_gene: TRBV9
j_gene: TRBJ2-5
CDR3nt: TGTGCCAGCAGCGCAGGGACAGGGTACCAAGAGACCCAGTACTTC
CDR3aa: CASSAGTGYQETQYF

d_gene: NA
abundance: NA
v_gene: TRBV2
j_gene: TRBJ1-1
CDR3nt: TGTGCCAGCATGGGGGGTAGAATGAACACTGAAGCTTTCTTT
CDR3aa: CASMGGRMNTEAFF

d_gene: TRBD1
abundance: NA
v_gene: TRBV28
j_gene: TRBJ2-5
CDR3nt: TGTGCCAGCAGTTTGCGTAGGGGGCTGGCAGAGACCCAGTACTTC
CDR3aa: CASSLRRGLAETQYF

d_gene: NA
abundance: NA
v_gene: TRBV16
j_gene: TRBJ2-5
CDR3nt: TGTGCCAGCAGCCAATACATGACGGGAAACCAAGAGACCCAGTACTTC
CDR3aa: CASSQYMTGNQETQYF

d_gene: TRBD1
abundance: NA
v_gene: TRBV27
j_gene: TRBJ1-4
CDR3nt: TGTGCCAGCAGTTCCACAGGGGGCTTTGAAAAACTGTTTTTT
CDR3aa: CASSSTGGFEKLFF

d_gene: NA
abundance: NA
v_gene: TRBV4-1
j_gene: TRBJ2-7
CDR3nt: TGCGCCAGCAGCCAAGAGCGTTTGGGCTACGAGCAGTACTTC
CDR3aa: CASSQERLGYEQYF

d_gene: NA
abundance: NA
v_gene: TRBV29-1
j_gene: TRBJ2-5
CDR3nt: TGCAGCGTGGGGGTATGGGAGACCCAGTACTTC
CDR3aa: CSVGVWETQYF

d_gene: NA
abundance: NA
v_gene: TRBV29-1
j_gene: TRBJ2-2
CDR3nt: TGCAGCGTTGAGGCTCGGGCGAACACCGGGGAGCTGTTTTTT
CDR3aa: CSVEARANTGELFF

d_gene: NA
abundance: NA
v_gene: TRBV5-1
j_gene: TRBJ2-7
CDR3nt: TGCGCCAGCAGCTTGGGCTTCTCAGTTAATACGAGGCAGTACTTC
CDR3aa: CASSLGFSVNTRQYF

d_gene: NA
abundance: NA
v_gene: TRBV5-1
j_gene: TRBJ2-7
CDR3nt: TGCGCCAGCAGCTTAACACAGTATACCTACGAGCAGTACTTC
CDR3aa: CASSLTQYTYEQYF

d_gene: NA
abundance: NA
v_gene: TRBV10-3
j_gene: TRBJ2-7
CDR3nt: TGTGCCATCAGGAAGGATCAGGGTGGGTACGAGCAGTACTTC
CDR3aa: CAIRKDQGGYEQYF

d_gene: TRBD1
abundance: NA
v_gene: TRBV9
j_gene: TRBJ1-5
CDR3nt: TGTGCCAGCAGCGTCACAGGGGCCCCGGGCAATCAGCCCCAGCATTTT
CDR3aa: CASSVTGAPGNQPQHF

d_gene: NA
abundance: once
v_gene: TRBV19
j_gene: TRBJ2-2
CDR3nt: TGTGCCAGTAGTATAAGCCAGGGCACCGGGGAGCTGTTTTTT
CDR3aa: CASSISQGTGELFF

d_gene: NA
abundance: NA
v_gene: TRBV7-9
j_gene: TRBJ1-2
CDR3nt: TGTGCCAGCAGTACCGGAGGGGGTATGGGATATGGCTACACCTTC
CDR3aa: CASSTGGGMGYGYTF

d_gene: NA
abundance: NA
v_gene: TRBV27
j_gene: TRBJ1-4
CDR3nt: TGTGCCAGCAGTCTAAAGAGGCAGGAGAATGAAAAACTGTTTTTT
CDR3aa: CASSLKRQENEKLFF

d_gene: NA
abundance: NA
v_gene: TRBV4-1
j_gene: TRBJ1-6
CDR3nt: TGCGCCAGCAGCCAAGTAAAAGTTAGCAGGACAGCTGATTCACCCCTCCACTTT
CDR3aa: CASSQVKVSRTADSPLHF

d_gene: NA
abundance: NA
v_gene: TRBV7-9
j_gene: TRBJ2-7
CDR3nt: TGTGCCAGCAGCCTGGGATTGAGGCGGGGAAACTCCTACGAGCAGTACTTC
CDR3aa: CASSLGLRRGNSYEQYF

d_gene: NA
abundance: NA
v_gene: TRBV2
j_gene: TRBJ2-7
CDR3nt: TGTGCCAGCAAAAGTTTTCAGGGACAATACTACGAGCAGTACTTC
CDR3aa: CASKSFQGQYYEQYF

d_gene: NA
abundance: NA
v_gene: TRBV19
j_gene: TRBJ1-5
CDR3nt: TGTGCCAGTAGTCACCAGGTGGAAAGCAATCAGCCCCAGCATTTT
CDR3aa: CASSHQVESNQPQHF

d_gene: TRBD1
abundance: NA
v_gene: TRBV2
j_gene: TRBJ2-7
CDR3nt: TGTGCCAGCAGTTTAGGACAGGGCGGGTACTTC
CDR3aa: CASSLGQGGYF

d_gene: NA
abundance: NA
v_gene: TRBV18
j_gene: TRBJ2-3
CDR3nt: TGTGCCAGCTCACCTCCGGGTTCTAGCACAGATACGCAGTATTTT
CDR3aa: CASSPPGSSTDTQYF

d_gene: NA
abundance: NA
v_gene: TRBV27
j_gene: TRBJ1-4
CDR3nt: TGTGCCAGCAGTCGGGGGACGGAGTTGGGAAAACTGTTTTTT
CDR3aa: CASSRGTELGKLFF

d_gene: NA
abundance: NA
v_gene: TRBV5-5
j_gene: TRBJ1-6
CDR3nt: TGTGCCAGCAGCTTGGATAGATCGGCCCTTTACTCCTATAATTCACCCCTCCACTTT
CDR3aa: CASSLDRSALYSYNSPLHF

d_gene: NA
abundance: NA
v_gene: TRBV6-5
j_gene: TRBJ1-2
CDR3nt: TGTGCCAGCAGTTACTCGATGCGCGTTTTCTATGGCTACACCTTC
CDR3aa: CASSYSMRVFYGYTF

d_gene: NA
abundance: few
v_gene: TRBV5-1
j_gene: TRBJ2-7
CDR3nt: TGCGCCAGCAGCTTGACCGTAGGGGGCGAGCAGTACTTC
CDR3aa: CASSLTVGGEQYF

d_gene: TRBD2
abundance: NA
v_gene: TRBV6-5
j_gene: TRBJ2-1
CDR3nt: TGTGCCAGCAGTTACCTCCTAGCGGATTACAATGAGCAGTTCTTC
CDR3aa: CASSYLLADYNEQFF

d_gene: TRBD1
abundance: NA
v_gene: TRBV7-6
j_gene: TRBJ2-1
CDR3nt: TGTGCCAGCAGCCGAAACGTGGCGGGACAGGGGGTTAATGAGCAGTTCTTC
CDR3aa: CASSRNVAGQGVNEQFF

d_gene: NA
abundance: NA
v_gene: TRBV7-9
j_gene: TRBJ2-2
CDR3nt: TGTGCCAGCAGCTCAAGACAGTACACCGGGGAGCTGTTTTTT
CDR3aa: CASSSRQYTGELFF

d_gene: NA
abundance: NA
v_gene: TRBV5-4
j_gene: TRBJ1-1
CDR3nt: TGTGCCAGCAGCTTGGCCGGAAACACTGAAGCTTTCTTT
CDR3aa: CASSLAGNTEAFF

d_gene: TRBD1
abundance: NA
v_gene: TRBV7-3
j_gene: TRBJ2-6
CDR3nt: TGTGCCAGCAGCCCCACGGGCAGGGGGTTCACCTCTGGGGCCAACGTCCTGACTTTC
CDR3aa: CASSPTGRGFTSGANVLTF

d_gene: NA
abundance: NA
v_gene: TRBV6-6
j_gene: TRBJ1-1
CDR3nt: TGTGCCAGCAGTTCCCCCGCTTCAGGGATGGACACTGAAGCTTTCTTT
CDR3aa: CASSSPASGMDTEAFF

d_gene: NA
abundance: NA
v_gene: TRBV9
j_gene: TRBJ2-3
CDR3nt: TGTGCCAGCAGCGTAGGGGCAGGCCCATATACGCAGTATTTT
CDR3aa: CASSVGAGPYTQYF

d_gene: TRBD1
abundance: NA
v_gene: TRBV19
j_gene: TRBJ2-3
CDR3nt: TGTGCCAGTAGTATAGTCCAGGACAGGATGGATACGCAGTATTTT
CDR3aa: CASSIVQDRMDTQYF

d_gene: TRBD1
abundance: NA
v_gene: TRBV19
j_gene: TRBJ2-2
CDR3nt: TGTGCCAGTAGCGGACAGGGAACCGACACCGGGGAGCTGTTTTTT
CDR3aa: CASSGQGTDTGELFF

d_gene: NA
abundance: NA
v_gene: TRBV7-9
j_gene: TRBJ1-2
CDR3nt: TGTGCCAGCAGACCTCTTACAAGCCGTTACTATGGCTACACCTTC
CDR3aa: CASRPLTSRYYGYTF

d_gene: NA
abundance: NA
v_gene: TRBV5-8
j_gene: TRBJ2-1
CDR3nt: TGTGCCAGCAGCTTGGTGGGGTACAATGAGCAGTTCTTC
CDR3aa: CASSLVGYNEQFF

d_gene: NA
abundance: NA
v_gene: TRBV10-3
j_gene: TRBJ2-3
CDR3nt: TGTGCCATCAGTTTATATGGAGATACGCAGTATTTT
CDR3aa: CAISLYGDTQYF

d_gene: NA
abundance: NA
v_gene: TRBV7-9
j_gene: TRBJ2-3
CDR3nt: TGTGCCAGCAGGCCCCCTTTCCGGGCCCGCACAGATACGCAGTATTTT
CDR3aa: CASRPPFRARTDTQYF

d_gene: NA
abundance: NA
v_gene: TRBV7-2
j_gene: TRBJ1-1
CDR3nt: TGTGCCAGCAGCCCATCGGGTGGCGTCTATGAAGCTTTCTTT
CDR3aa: CASSPSGGVYEAFF

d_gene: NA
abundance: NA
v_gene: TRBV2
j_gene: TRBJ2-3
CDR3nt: TGTGCCAGCAGTGAAGAGACCACAGATACGCAGTATTTT
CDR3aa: CASSEETTDTQYF

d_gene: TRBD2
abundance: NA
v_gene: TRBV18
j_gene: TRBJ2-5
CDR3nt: TGTGCCAGCTCTCCTATAGCGGGAGAATCGGAGACCCAGTACTTC
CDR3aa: CASSPIAGESETQYF

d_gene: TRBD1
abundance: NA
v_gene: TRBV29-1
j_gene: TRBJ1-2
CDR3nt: TGCAGCGTTTACCCATTGACAGGGGGCGCGGAGAACTATGGCTACACCTTC
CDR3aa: CSVYPLTGGAENYGYTF

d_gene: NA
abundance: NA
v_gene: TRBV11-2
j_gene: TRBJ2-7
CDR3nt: TGTGCCAGCAGCTTGCAGGGGCTCTACGAGCAGTACTTC
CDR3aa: CASSLQGLYEQYF

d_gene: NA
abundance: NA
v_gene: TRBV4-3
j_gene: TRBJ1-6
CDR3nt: TGCGCCAGCAGCCAAGAAACCTCGTATCCTAACAGCGTAAATTCACCCCTCCACTTT
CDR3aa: CASSQETSYPNSVNSPLHF

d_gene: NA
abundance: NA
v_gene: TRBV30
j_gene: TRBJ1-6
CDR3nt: TGTGCCTGGAGTGTCTCCGGGACGCCACCCCTCCACTTT
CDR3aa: CAWSVSGTPPLHF

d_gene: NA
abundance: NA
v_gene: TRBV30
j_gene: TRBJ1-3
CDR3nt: TGTGCCTGGAGTCAAGGGTTTCACACCATATATTTT
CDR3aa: CAWSQGFHTIYF

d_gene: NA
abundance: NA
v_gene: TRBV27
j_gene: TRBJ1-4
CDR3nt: TGTGCCAGCAGTTTATCGCGGGGACACAATGAAAAACTGTTTTTT
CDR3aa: CASSLSRGHNEKLFF

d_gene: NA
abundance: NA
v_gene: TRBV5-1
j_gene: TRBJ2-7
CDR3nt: TGCGCCAGCAGCTCGGGGGACAGCAATTACGAGCAGTACTTC
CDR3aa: CASSSGDSNYEQYF

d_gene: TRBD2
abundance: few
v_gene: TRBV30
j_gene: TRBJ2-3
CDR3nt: TGTGCCTGGAGCAACGGGGGGACAGATACGCAGTATTTT
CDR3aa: CAWSNGGTDTQYF